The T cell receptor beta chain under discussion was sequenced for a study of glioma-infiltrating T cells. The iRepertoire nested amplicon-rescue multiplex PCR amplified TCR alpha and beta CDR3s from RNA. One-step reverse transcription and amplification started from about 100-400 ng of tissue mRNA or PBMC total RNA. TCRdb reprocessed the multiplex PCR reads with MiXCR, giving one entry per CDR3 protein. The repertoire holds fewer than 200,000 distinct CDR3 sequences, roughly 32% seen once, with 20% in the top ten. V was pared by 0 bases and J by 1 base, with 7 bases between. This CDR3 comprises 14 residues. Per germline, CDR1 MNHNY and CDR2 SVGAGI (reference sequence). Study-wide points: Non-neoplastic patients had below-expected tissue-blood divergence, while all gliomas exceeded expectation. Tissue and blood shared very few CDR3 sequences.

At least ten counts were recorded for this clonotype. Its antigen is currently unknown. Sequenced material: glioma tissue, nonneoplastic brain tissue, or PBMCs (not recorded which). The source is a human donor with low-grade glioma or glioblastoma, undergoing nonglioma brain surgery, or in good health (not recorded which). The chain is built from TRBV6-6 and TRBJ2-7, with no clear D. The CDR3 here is CASSYSDVSYEQYF. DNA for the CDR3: TGTGCCAGCAGTTACTCGGACGTGTCCTACGAGCAGTACTTC.